Below, 20 T cell receptor beta chains from the same sample are listed, as sequenced in a study of cytomegalovirus exposure and HLA in healthy donors. Use of 60 Vbeta and 13 Jbeta primers characterized the PCR. Assay: immunoSEQ multiplex PCR; the TCRdb copy retains only in-frame clones and omits some. Among around 270,000 clones listed, roughly 80% were seen once. Sequencing used PBMCs. All receptors come from a girl aged 2 to 10 in good health and CMV-seronegative.

The rearrangement uses TRBV29-1 and TRBJ2-7; maybe TRBD1 (5 bases). CDR1 and CDR2 (germline): SQVTM, ANQGSEA. V was trimmed by 4 bases and J by 6 bases, leaving 13 bases between them. The CDR3 contains 12 residues. CDR3 region: CSVGAGRGEQYF. The CDR3 coding sequence is TGCAGCGTTGGGGCAGGGCGCGGCGAGCAGTACTTC.

The J gene is TRBJ2-7, the V gene TRBV7-9; perhaps TRBD2 as D (6 bases). This CDR3 contains 15 residues. Trimming removed 6 bases from V and 3 bases from J, with 18 bases in between. Germline V gene sequence: CDR1 SEHNR, CDR2 FQNEAQ (reference sequence). CDR3 loop: CASRAPGGLNYEQYF. The CDR3 nucleotides are TGTGCCAGCAGGGCCCCTGGGGGGTTAAACTACGAGCAGTACTTC.

The gene calls are TRBV27 and TRBJ2-7; TRBD1 matches 7 bases. The V gene end was trimmed by 3 bases and the J gene end by 0 bases; junction bases not matched to a gene: 8. Germline V CDR1 and CDR2: MNHEY, SMNVEV (reference sequence). The CDR3 runs 16 residues. The chain's CDR3 is CASSFDLGTVSYEQYF. CDR3 nucleotides: TGTGCCAGCAGTTTTGATCTCGGGACAGTCTCCTACGAGCAGTACTTC.

The chain's CDR3 is CASSRRDRGITDTQYF. CDR3 bases: TGCGCCAGCAGCCGAAGGGACAGGGGGATAACAGATACGCAGTATTTT. This chain joins TRBV4-1 and TRBJ2-3, with 11 bases lining up with TRBD1. Germline V gene sequence: CDR1 MGHRA, CDR2 YSYEKL. After removal of 4 bases from V and 3 bases from J, the junction contained 6 bases not matched to a gene. The CDR3 consists of 16 residues.

The CDR3 protein is CASPDRGEYNEQFF. The CDR3 nucleotides read TGTGCCAGTCCCGACAGGGGGGAATACAATGAGCAGTTCTTC. The chain employs TRBV25-1 and TRBJ2-1; TRBD1 agrees at 9 bases. Trimming removed 9 bases from V and 4 bases from J; junction bases left unmatched: 7. From germline, CDR1 is MGHDK and CDR2 SYGVNS. This CDR3 spans 14 amino acids.

The V and J genes are TRBV7-9 and TRBJ2-2; 8 nucleotides match TRBD2. Per germline, CDR1 SEHNR and CDR2 FQNEAQ (reference sequence). The CDR3 contains 18 residues. With 2 bases clipped from V and 1 base from J, the junction kept 9 bases outside the gene matches. The CDR3 sequence is CASSLFIGLAENTGELFF. Here the CDR3 DNA reads TGTGCCAGCAGCTTATTTATCGGACTAGCCGAGAACACCGGGGAGCTGTTTTTT.

The V call is TRBV6-5, the J call TRBJ2-1; the D is unclear. CDR1 is MNHEY, CDR2 SVGAGI, per germline. Trimming removed 4 bases from V and 4 bases from J, with 8 bases in between. There are 13 residues in the CDR3. The CDR3 DNA is TGTGCCAGCAGTTTCGCCGGTTACAATGAGCAGTTCTTC. The encoded protein is CASSFAGYNEQFF.

A word on this clone: The sample has other DNA sequences that encode this CDR3 too. The rearrangement uses TRBV29-1 and TRBJ2-7, with 10 bases lining up with TRBD2. There are 14 residues in the CDR3. V lost 5 bases to trimming and J lost 0 bases; unmatched junction nucleotides: 4. Germline V CDR1 and CDR2: SQVTM, ANQGSEA. The CDR3 sequence: CSVRTSGVSYEQYF. The CDR3 DNA reads TGCAGCGTTCGAACTAGCGGGGTCTCCTACGAGCAGTACTTC.

The genes are TRBV9 and TRBJ2-1; TRBD2 is a possible D gene (5 bases). This CDR3 is 13 amino acids long. Trimming removed 0 bases at V and 4 bases at J, with 5 bases between. The V gene's germline CDR1 is SGDLS and CDR2 YYNGEE. The CDR3 DNA reads TGTGCCAGCAGCGTAGCGGGGTACAATGAGCAGTTCTTC. It encodes CASSVAGYNEQFF.

The CDR3 nucleotides read TGTGCCAGCAGCCTGGGACTAGCGGGAGGAAATGAGCAGTTCTTC. Translating it yields CASSLGLAGGNEQFF. The V call is TRBV5-4, the J call TRBJ2-1, with 15 bases fitting TRBD2. The CDR3 spans 15 residues. V lost 4 bases, J lost 7 bases, and 3 bases stayed unmatched. Per germline, CDR1 SGHNT and CDR2 YYREEE (reference sequence).

The chain has TRBV5-4 and TRBJ2-7, with TRBD2 matching over 13 bases. This CDR3 has 14 residues. The V gene end was trimmed by 1 base and the J gene end by 12 bases; junction bases not matched to a gene: 7. CDR1 is SGHNT, CDR2 YYREEE, per germline (reference sequence). CDR3: CASSLSGLAGVGYF. The CDR3 coding sequence is TGTGCCAGCAGCTTGTCTGGACTAGCGGGAGTAGGGTACTTC.

The chain employs TRBV5-1 and TRBJ2-1; D is possibly TRBD1 (5 bases). V was trimmed by 4 bases and J by 0 bases, leaving 14 bases between them. In germline, CDR1 is SGHRS, CDR2 YFSETQ. This CDR3 is built from 16 residues. CDR3 bases: TGCGCCAGCAGCGTGACAGTGCAAAGCTCCTACAATGAGCAGTTCTTC. This translates into CASSVTVQSSYNEQFF.

V and J are TRBV14 and TRBJ2-3, with 10 bases matching TRBD2. CDR1 SGHDN and CDR2 FVKESK come from the germline V gene. V gave up 1 base and J gave up 0 bases; unmatched junction bases: 22. The CDR3 loop spans 23 amino acids. CDR3 in amino acids: CASSQAVGLSGAGGPWSTDTQYF. The CDR3 region has the DNA TGTGCCAGCAGCCAAGCCGTGGGCCTAAGTGGAGCGGGAGGGCCGTGGAGCACAGATACGCAGTATTTT.

This chain joins TRBV7-9 and TRBJ1-3; D possibly corresponds to TRBD1 (6 bases). The CDR3 sequence is 16 residues long. The V gene lost 4 bases and the J gene lost 3 bases, with 16 bases spanning the gap. Germline CDR1 SEHNR, CDR2 FQNEAQ (reference sequence). The CDR3 spells CASSSLQGYVGNTIYF. CDR3 sequence (DNA): TGTGCCAGCAGCTCTTTGCAGGGGTACGTTGGAAACACCATATATTTT.

The rearrangement links TRBV4-1 to TRBJ2-7; the match to TRBD1 covers 9 bases. This CDR3 is 15 amino acids long. Germline V gene sequence: CDR1 MGHRA, CDR2 YSYEKL. V was pared by 3 bases and J by 4 bases, with 7 bases of the junction left unmatched. Here the CDR3 reads CASSQPGQGMYEQYF. In DNA form, the CDR3 reads TGCGCCAGCAGCCAGCCGGGACAGGGTATGTACGAGCAGTACTTC.

The chain is built from TRBV18 and TRBJ2-2; tentatively, D is TRBD1 (6 bases). CDR1 KGHSH and CDR2 LQKENI come from the germline V gene. Trimming took 3 bases from V and 0 from J, leaving 11 bases between them. There are 16 residues in the CDR3. The CDR3 DNA follows: TGTGCCAGCTCACCGAAAGGGGGACCGAACACCGGGGAGCTGTTTTTT. This sequence encodes CASSPKGGPNTGELFF.

This clone was counted a single time. The rearrangement joins TRBV27 to TRBJ2-1; 9 bases are shared with TRBD2. The V gene's germline CDR1 is MNHEY and CDR2 SMNVEV (reference sequence). This CDR3 contains 16 residues. Trimming took 6 bases from V and 7 from J; bases not matched to a gene: 13. CDR3 sequence: CASSPRRASGKNEQFF. The CDR3, as DNA: TGTGCCAGCAGCCCAAGGAGGGCTAGCGGGAAGAATGAGCAGTTCTTC.

As DNA, the CDR3 is TGTGCCAGCAGTTACTCATGGGGGGGTCGCGGCTACACCTTC. Its translation: CASSYSWGGRGYTF. The chain employs TRBV6-6 and TRBJ1-2; D perhaps matches TRBD1 (5 bases). This CDR3 is 14 amino acids long. The germline V gene encodes CDR1 MNHNY and CDR2 SVGAGI (reference sequence). V was shortened by 0 bases and J by 8 bases, with 13 bases between the two germline ends.

V usage is TRBV30 and J usage is TRBJ1-4; 10 positions agree with TRBD1. V lost 3 bases to trimming and J lost 8 bases; unmatched junction nucleotides: 3. This CDR3 region has 13 residues. Per germline, CDR1 GTSNPN and CDR2 SVGIG (reference sequence). The CDR3 DNA follows: TGTGCCTGGAGGGGACAGGGGAGAGAAAAACTGTTTTTT. This gives the protein CAWRGQGREKLFF.

The chain has TRBV6-5 and TRBJ1-4, with D perhaps TRBD1 (6 bases). Looked up from germline, CDR1 is MNHEY and CDR2 is SVGAGI. The V gene lost 0 bases and the J gene lost 5 bases, with 13 bases spanning the gap. This CDR3 region has 16 residues. The CDR3 sequence: CASSYSWGGRNEKLFF. CDR3 DNA: TGTGCCAGCAGTTACTCATGGGGGGGGCGAAATGAAAAACTGTTTTTT.